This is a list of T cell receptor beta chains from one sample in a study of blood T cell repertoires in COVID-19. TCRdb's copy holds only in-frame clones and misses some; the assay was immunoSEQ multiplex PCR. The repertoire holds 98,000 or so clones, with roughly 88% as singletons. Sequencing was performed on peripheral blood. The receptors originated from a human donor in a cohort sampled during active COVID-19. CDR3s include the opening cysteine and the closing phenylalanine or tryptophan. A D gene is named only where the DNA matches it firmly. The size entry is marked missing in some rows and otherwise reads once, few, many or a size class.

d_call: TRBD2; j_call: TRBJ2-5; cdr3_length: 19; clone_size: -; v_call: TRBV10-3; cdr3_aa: CAISESDSGATRGEETQYF; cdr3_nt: TGTGCCATCAGTGAGTCCGATAGCGGGGCCACACGGGGTGAAGAGACCCAGTACTTC
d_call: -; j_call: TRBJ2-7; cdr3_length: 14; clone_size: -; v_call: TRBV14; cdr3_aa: CASSPDLLSYEQYF; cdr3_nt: TGTGCCAGCAGCCCAGACTTGTTATCCTACGAGCAGTACTTC
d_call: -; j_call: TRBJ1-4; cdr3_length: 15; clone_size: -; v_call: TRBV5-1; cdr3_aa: CASSLDGRGMGKLFF; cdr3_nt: TGCGCCAGCAGCTTGGACGGCAGGGGTATGGGAAAACTGTTTTTT
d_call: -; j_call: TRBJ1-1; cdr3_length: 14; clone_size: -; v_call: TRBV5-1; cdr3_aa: CASVWAPGNTEAFF; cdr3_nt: TGCGCCAGCGTTTGGGCCCCCGGGAACACTGAAGCTTTCTTT
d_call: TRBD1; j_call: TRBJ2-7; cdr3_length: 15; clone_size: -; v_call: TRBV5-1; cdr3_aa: CASSPRTGAIYEQYF; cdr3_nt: TGCGCCAGCAGCCCACGGACAGGGGCTATCTACGAGCAGTACTTC
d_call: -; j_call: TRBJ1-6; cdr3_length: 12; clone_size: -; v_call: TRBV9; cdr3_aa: CASGVYNSPLHF; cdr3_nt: TGTGCCTCCGGGGTTTATAATTCACCCCTCCACTTT
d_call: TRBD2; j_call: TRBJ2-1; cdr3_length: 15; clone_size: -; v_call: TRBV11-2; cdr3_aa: CASTRGPSGGDEQFF; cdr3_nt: TGTGCCAGCACCAGAGGGCCTAGCGGGGGCGATGAGCAGTTCTTC
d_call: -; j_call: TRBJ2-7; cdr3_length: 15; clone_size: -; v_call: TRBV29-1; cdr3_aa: CSVAVPGHASGEQYF; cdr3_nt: TGCAGCGTTGCGGTTCCGGGACATGCCTCCGGCGAGCAGTACTTC
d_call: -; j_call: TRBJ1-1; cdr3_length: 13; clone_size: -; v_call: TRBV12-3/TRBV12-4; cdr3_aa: CASSSGENTEAFF; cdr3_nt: TGTGCCAGCAGTTCAGGGGAGAACACTGAAGCTTTCTTT
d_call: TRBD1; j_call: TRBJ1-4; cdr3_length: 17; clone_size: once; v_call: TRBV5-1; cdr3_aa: CASSLPPPGTAPEKLFF; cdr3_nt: TGCGCCAGCAGCCTACCACCCCCCGGGACAGCACCTGAAAAACTGTTTTTT
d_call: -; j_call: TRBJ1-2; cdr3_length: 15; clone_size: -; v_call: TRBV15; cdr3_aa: CATSRRPLAGDGYTF; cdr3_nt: TGTGCCACCAGCAGACGACCCCTGGCGGGGGATGGCTACACCTTC